This T cell receptor (beta chain) was identified during a study of T cells after yellow fever vaccination. Findings of the study overall: The bulk population could contribute abundant contaminating clonotypes to FACS-sorted repertoires. Primary-vaccination clones mostly resurfaced post-booster (about 95% CD4, 75% to 90% CD8).

One entry per CDR3 protein results from TCRdb running MiXCR on the 5' RACE reads. The sample includes 250,000 or so distinct CDR3 sequences, approximately 6.7% of them seen just once. This clonotype was found a few times. The antigen is not known. V shed 8 bases and J shed 1 base, with 23 bases lying between them. There are 17 residues in the CDR3. Germline V gives CDR1 LGHDT, CDR2 YNNKEL (reference sequence). The sample consisted of CD4+ T cells sorted from PBMCs, taken on the day of the yellow fever booster vaccination. The clonotype originates from a man aged 25-40 years who received the YFV17D yellow fever vaccine. The chain has TRBV3-1 and TRBJ1-1; weak D call: TRBD1 (5 bases). Here the CDR3 DNA reads TGTGCCAGCGTCCCGGGGGGGATGTTTACTGAGAACACTGAAGCTTTCTTT. Translated, it gives CASVPGGMFTENTEAFF.